What follows is one T cell receptor beta chain and its context. Assay: immunoSEQ multiplex PCR; the TCRdb copy retains only in-frame clones and omits some. Here the sample spans 88,000 or so clones, around 89% being singletons. The data are from a study of T cells after somatic rescue of genetic block. Germline CDR1 MDHEN, CDR2 SYDVKM. The V end was cut by 7 bases, the J end by 3 bases, with 22 bases between. The CDR3 covers 16 residues. Sequencing used peripheral blood mononuclear cells (PBMCs). The chain links TRBV28 to TRBJ2-7, with TRBD1 as a possible D gene (5 bases). The TCR sequence derives from a woman under 30. This CDR3 is CASKLGRRGQRYEQYF. CDR3 DNA: TGTGCCAGCAAATTGGGTCGTAGGGGTCAGCGCTACGAGCAGTACTTC.